This T cell receptor beta chain is from a study of blood T cell repertoires in COVID-19. Study-level background: The origin of the acute and convalescent COVID-19 samples was the United States, Italy and Spain. T cells, B-cell-depleted T cells, or PBMCs provided the cDNA or gDNA that served as material.

CDR3 size: 12 residues. The V end lost 0 bases, the J end lost 12 bases, and 12 bases lay between the germline ends. Germline V CDR1 and CDR2: WSHSY, SAAADI. Some clones are missing from TCRdb's copy, which holds only in-frame ones; the method was immunoSEQ multiplex PCR. The data contain roughly 200,000 clones, roughly 94% of them seen just once; the ten biggest clones take up roughly 0.76%. While infection was still active, Seattle patients were enrolled and then followed longitudinally. The sample was peripheral blood. The receptor comes from a man aged 25 to 40 with COVID-19, enrolled during active disease. The chain employs TRBV10-2 and TRBJ2-7; no clear D gene. The chain's CDR3 is CASSESWSSPYF. The CDR3 nucleotides are TGCGCCAGCAGTGAGTCGTGGTCGAGTCCGTACTTC.